This note documents a single TCR beta chain sequence. The antigen is unknown. Germline loops: CDR1 DFQATT, CDR2 SNEGSKA (reference sequence). The V gene end was trimmed by 3 bases and the J gene end by 7 bases; junction bases not matched to a gene: 11. This CDR3 has 14 amino acids. Each CDR3 protein is one row after TCRdb ran MiXCR on the RT-PCR reads. This sample has fewer than 350,000 distinct CDR3 sequences; roughly a fifth occur once, and the top ten carry 10%. The sample is drawn from a study of response to subunit inactivated influenza vaccine. Study results and caveats: It was suggested by the authors that few new T cells are recruited by each seasonal influenza vaccination.

This chain connects TRBV20-1 to TRBJ1-1, with TRBD1 matching over 7 bases. This TCR came from a man aged 45 to 75 who received an inactivated influenza vaccine. This sample comprised PBMCs from blood, obtained approximately 22 months after vaccination. CDR3: CSARGTASAGEAFF. The CDR3 coding sequence is TGCAGTGCTAGGGGGACAGCGAGTGCTGGTGAAGCTTTCTTT.